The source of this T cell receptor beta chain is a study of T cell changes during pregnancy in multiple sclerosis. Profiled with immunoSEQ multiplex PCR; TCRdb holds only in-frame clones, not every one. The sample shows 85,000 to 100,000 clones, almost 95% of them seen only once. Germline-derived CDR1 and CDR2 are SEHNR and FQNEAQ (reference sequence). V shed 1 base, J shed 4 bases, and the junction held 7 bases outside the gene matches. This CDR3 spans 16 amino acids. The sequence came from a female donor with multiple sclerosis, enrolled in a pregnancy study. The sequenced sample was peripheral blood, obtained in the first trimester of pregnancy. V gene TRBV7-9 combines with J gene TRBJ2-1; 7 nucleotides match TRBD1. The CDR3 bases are TGTGCCAGCAGCTTAGATTGGGACAGCCCTTACAATGAGCAGTTCTTC. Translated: CASSLDWDSPYNEQFF.